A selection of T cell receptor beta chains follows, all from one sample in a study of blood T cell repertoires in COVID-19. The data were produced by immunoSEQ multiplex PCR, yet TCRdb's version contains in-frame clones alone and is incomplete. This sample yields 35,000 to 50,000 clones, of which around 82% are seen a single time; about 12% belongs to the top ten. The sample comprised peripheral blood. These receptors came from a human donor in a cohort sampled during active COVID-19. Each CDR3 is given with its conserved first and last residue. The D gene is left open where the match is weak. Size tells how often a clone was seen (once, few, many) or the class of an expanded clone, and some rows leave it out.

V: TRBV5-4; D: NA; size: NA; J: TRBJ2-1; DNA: TGTGCCAGCAGCTTGGTAGAGGGGGGGCGAAGGAATGAGCAGTTCTTC; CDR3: CASSLVEGGRRNEQFF
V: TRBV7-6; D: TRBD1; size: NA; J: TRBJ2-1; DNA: TGTGCCAGCAGCTACCGGACAGGAACGGGGAATGAGCAGTTCTTC; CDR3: CASSYRTGTGNEQFF
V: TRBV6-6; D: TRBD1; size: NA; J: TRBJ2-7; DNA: TGTGCCAGCAGACCCACAGGGGTCCACGAGCAGTACTTC; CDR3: CASRPTGVHEQYF
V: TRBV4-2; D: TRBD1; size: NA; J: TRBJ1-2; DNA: TGTGCCAGCAGCCAAGGGTCGCCGGGAGGGACAGCTAACTATGGCTACACCTTC; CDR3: CASSQGSPGGTANYGYTF
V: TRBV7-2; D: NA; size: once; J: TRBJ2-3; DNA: TGTGCCAGCAGCTTTGGGGGCCTGGATACGCAGTATTTT; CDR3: CASSFGGLDTQYF
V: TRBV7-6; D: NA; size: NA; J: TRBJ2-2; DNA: TGTGCCAGCAGCCCCCTCGGACTCCTGAACACCGGGGAGCTGTTTTTT; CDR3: CASSPLGLLNTGELFF
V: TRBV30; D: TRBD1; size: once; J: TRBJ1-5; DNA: TGTGCCTGGAAGCGGACAGGGGGCCGCAATCAGCCCCAGCATTTT; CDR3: CAWKRTGGRNQPQHF
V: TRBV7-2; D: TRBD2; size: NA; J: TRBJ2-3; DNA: TGTGCCAGCAGCTTAGTATGGGCGGGGGGGATGGATACGCAGTATTTT; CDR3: CASSLVWAGGMDTQYF
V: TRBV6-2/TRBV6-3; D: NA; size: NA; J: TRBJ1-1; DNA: TGTGCCAGCAGTTACTGGGGCCAGGTGAACACTGAAGCTTTCTTT; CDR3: CASSYWGQVNTEAFF
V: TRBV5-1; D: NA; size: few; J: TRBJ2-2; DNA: TGCGCCAGCAGGCGCGGCATGGACACCGGGGAGCTGTTTTTT; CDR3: CASRRGMDTGELFF
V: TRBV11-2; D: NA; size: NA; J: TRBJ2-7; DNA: TGTGCCAGCAGCCCAATCCAGGGAAGGGGCGAGCAGTACTTC; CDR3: CASSPIQGRGEQYF
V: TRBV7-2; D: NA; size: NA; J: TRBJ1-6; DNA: TGTGCCAGCAGCCTCGGCGCAGGGGATAATTCACCCCTCCACTTT; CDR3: CASSLGAGDNSPLHF
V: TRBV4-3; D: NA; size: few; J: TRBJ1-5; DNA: TGCGCCAGCAGCCAGGAGATCGGGGGAAATCAGCCCCAGCATTTT; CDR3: CASSQEIGGNQPQHF
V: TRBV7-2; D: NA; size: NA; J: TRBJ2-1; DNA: TGTGCCAGCAGCTTCGTGAGTGAGCAGTTCTTC; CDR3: CASSFVSEQFF
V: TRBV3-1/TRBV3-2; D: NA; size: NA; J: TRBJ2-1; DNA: TGTGCCAGCAGCCAGATCAAGCGGGCCTCCTACAATGAGCAGTTCTTC; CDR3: CASSQIKRASYNEQFF
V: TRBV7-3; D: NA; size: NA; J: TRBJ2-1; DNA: TGTGCCAGCAGTATTTACGTGGGGGGATTCAACAATGAGCAGTTCTTC; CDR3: CASSIYVGGFNNEQFF
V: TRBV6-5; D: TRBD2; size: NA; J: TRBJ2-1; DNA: TGTGCCAGCACCCAAAGCTGGGGGGGAGGGGATGAGCAGTTCTTC; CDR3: CASTQSWGGGDEQFF
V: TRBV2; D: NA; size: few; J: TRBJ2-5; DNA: TGTGCCAGCAGTGAAGGTAGAGAGGAGACCCAGTACTTC; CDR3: CASSEGREETQYF
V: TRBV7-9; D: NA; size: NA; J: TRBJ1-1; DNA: TGTGCCAGCCGCCGGGAAGGGTCTAGCACTGAAGCTTTCTTT; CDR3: CASRREGSSTEAFF
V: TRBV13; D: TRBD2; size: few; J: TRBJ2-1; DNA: TGTGCCAGCAGCCACCTGACTAGCGGGGGGTACAATGAGCAGTTCTTC; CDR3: CASSHLTSGGYNEQFF
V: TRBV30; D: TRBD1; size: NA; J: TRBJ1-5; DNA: TGTGCCTGGAGCCCCGGACAGGGGAGGGCACAATCTCAGCCCCAGCATTTT; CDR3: CAWSPGQGRAQSQPQHF
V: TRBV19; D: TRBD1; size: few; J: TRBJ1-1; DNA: TGTGCCAGTAGTGACAGGGTTCATGAAGCTTTCTTT; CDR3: CASSDRVHEAFF
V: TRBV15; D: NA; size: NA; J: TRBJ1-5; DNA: TGTGCCACCAGCAGAGCCAGGGGCCATCAGCCCCAGCATTTT; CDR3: CATSRARGHQPQHF
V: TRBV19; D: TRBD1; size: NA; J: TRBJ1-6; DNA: TGTGCCAGTAGTATGGCAGGGGGAACTAATTCACCCCTCCACTTT; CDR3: CASSMAGGTNSPLHF
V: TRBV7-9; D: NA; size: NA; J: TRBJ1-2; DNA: TGTGCCAGCAGCTTAGTCCATTCCAGTCAGCGGGGCTACACCTTC; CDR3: CASSLVHSSQRGYTF
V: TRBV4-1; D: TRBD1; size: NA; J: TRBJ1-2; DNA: TGCGCCAGCAGCCACTTCGGACAGGGCTTTAACTATGGCTACACCTTC; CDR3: CASSHFGQGFNYGYTF
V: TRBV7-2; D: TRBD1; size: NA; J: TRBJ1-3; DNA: TGTGCCAGCAGCTTCTTGATCAGGGGGCTAAGTTCAGAAAACACCATATATTTT; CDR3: CASSFLIRGLSSENTIYF
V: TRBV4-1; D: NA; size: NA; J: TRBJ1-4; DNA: TGCGCCAGCAGCCAAAATGGGGGGGGGAATGAAAAACTGTTTTTT; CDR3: CASSQNGGGNEKLFF
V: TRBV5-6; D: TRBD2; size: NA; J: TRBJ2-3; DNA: TGTGCCAGCAGCTTGGATCCGGGGGGGCCCGGAGATACGCAGTATTTT; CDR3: CASSLDPGGPGDTQYF
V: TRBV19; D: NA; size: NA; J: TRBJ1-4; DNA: TGTGCCAGTAGTATGTTCAGGGAGGGAGAAAAACTGTTTTTT; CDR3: CASSMFREGEKLFF
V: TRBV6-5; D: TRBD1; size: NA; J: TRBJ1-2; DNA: TGTGCCAGCAGTTACTCGGCAGGGGGCTCGGGCTACACCTTC; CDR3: CASSYSAGGSGYTF
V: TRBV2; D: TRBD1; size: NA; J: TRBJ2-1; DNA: TGTGCCAGCAGCCCGAGAAGCGGGGGGGGACAGGGGGCCTATGAGCAGTTCTTC; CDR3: CASSPRSGGGQGAYEQFF
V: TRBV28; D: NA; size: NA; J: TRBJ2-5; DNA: TGTGCCAGCAGAGCAGGGGGGCGGGTGACCCAGTACTTC; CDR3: CASRAGGRVTQYF
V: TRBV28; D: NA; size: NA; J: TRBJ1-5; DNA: TGTGCCAGCAGCTTCGCACTAGTCCGAGGCAATCAGCCCCAGCATTTT; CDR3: CASSFALVRGNQPQHF